A single sample gave rise to the 25 T cell receptor beta chains below, sequenced in a study of memory CD4+ T cells and cytomegalovirus serostatus (dated by TCRdb to the late 2010s). Single viable CD3+CD4+CD8-CD45RO+ cells were sorted as memory CD4+ T cells on a FACSAria II. Library prep was done by the immunoSEQ multiplex PCR assay. TCRdb provides this immuneACCESS table in a form limited to in-frame rearrangements. Some clones are lacking; in checked studies, under half of them reflect an unresolved V gene, and why the rest are absent is not known. Counted in this sample were 75,000 to 90,000 clones; 80% of them appeared once. The ten biggest clones cover around 0.78% of the sample. Sequenced input: memory CD4+ T cells from blood. The origin of the receptors is an adult in good health and CMV-seronegative.

Note on this clone: The junction does not match germline at one end; this may be a read error. The genes are TRBV5-1 and TRBJ2-5, with TRBD2 matching 7 bases. CDR1 SGHRS and CDR2 YFSETQ come from the germline V gene. The CDR3 runs 14 residues. For the CDR3, the DNA is TGCGCCGGCAGGGCAACGGGAGGACAAGAGACCCAGTACTTC. It translates to CAGRATGGQETQYF.

The gene calls are TRBV10-1 and TRBJ1-1; D is perhaps TRBD1 (6 bases). The CDR3 runs 13 residues. Trimming took 10 bases from V and 1 from J, leaving 13 bases between them. Germline-derived CDR1 and CDR2 are WNHNN and SYGVQD (reference sequence). CDR3 protein: CATRGQPNTEAFF. For the CDR3, the DNA is TGCGCCACCCGTGGACAGCCGAACACTGAAGCTTTCTTT.

In regard to this clone: At the DNA level, this CDR3 is encoded by other sequences in the same sample as well. The chain carries TRBV29-1 and TRBJ1-2; D is ambiguous. The V end was cut by 3 bases, the J end by 7 bases, with 0 bases between. The CDR3 totals 8 residues. Germline values: CDR1 SQVTM, CDR2 ANQGSEA. CDR3 loop: CSVDGYTF. Written as DNA, the CDR3 is TGCAGCGTTGATGGCTACACCTTC.

This clone has more than one count but fewer than ten. This chain joins TRBV28 and TRBJ2-5; tentatively, D is TRBD2 (7 bases). Germline CDR1 MDHEN, CDR2 SYDVKM. This CDR3 is built from 15 residues. V was cut by 5 bases and J by 5 bases, with 18 bases left in between. CDR3 loop: CASSPNLGGGETQYF. CDR3 DNA sequence: TGTGCCAGCAGTCCTAACCTAGGGGGAGGGGAGACCCAGTACTTC.

This clone was counted once. The V call is TRBV7-2, the J call TRBJ2-7, with D perhaps TRBD1 (6 bases). The CDR3 length is 14 residues. Trimming stripped 4 bases from V and 1 base from J, with 11 bases between. CDR1 and CDR2 (germline): SGHTA, FQGNSA. The CDR3 spells CASSSLTGSYEQYF. As DNA, the CDR3 is TGTGCCAGCAGCTCACTAACAGGGTCCTACGAGCAGTACTTC. Variable domain in full (rest from reference TRBV7-2 and TRBJ2-7): GAGVSQSPSNKVTEKGKDVELRCDPISGHTALYWYRQSLGQGLEFLIYFQGNSAPDKSGLPSDRFSAERTGGSVSTLTIQRTQQEDSAVYLCASSSLTGSYEQYFGPGTRLTVT.

CDR3 residues: CASSPRALTDTQYF. CDR3 sequence (DNA): TGTGCCAGCAGCCCAAGGGCCCTCACAGATACGCAGTATTTT. This chain joins TRBV5-4 and TRBJ2-3; D gene ambiguous. With 4 bases removed from V and 2 bases from J, the gap between germline ends came to 11 bases. This CDR3 is 14 amino acids long. From germline, CDR1 is SGHNT and CDR2 YYREEE (reference sequence).

The J gene is TRBJ2-5, the V gene TRBV27; 12 bases match TRBD2. V trimming: 6 bases; J trimming: 2 bases; junction bases outside the gene matches: 4. CDR3 length equals 15 residues. CDR1 and CDR2 (germline): MNHEY, SMNVEV (reference sequence). CDR3 sequence (DNA): TGTGCCAGCAGGCCGCTAGCGGGGGGGCAAGAGACCCAGTACTTC. Translated: CASRPLAGGQETQYF.

This rearrangement joins TRBV18 to TRBJ1-5, with D perhaps matching TRBD1 (6 bases). Looked up from germline, CDR1 is KGHSH and CDR2 is LQKENI. The CDR3 covers 17 residues. The ends were cut back, 3 bases at V and 3 bases at J, with 18 bases in the middle. CDR3 residues: CASSPVSPGASNQPQHF. Written as DNA, the CDR3 is TGTGCCAGCTCACCTGTTTCGCCGGGGGCCTCCAATCAGCCCCAGCATTTT. Supplemented by reference TRBV18 and TRBJ1-5, the full variable domain reads NAGVMQNPRHLVRRRGQEARLRCSPMKGHSHVYWYRQLPEEGLKFMVYLQKENIIDESGMPKERFSAEFPKEGPSILRIQQVVRGDSAAYFCASSPVSPGASNQPQHFGDGTRLSIL.

The chain joins TRBV30 to TRBJ1-2; TRBD1 matches at 7 bases. Germline V gives CDR1 GTSNPN, CDR2 SVGIG (reference sequence). The V and J ends lost 4 bases and 2 bases, in that order; junction bases with no gene match: 10. This CDR3 has 15 amino acids. CDR3 sequence: CAWTRQGLENYGYTF. CDR3 sequence (DNA): TGTGCCTGGACAAGACAGGGACTAGAAAACTATGGCTACACCTTC.

The V gene is TRBV9, the J gene TRBJ1-1; D is unresolved. CDR1 is SGDLS and CDR2 is YYNGEE in the germline V gene. The germline V and J ends were trimmed by 0 bases and 1 base, with 7 bases remaining between them. The CDR3 sequence is 14 residues long. The CDR3, as DNA: TGTGCCAGCAGCGTAGCTTACGGGAACACTGAAGCTTTCTTT. Protein sequence: CASSVAYGNTEAFF.

This clone was counted between two and nine times. V and J are TRBV7-9 and TRBJ1-2, with D uncertain. V was trimmed by 1 base and J by 7 bases, leaving 7 bases between them. The germline gives CDR1 SEHNR, CDR2 FQNEAQ (reference sequence). The CDR3 sequence is 12 residues long. CDR3 sequence reads: CASSLVSTGYTF. The CDR3 region has the DNA TGTGCCAGCAGCTTAGTGAGCACTGGCTACACCTTC.

This chain links TRBV28 with TRBJ1-2, with 8 bases fitting TRBD1. The CDR3 length is 15 residues. CDR1 MDHEN and CDR2 SYDVKM come from the germline V gene. Trimming cost V 2 bases and J 4 bases; bases outside gene matches: 6. The CDR3 loop is CASSLARTGTYGYTF. The CDR3 DNA sequence: TGTGCCAGCAGTTTAGCGCGGACAGGGACCTATGGCTACACCTTC.

This clone showed up just a few times. The chain recombines TRBV19 with TRBJ1-1; 8 bases fit TRBD1. Losses at the gene ends were 6 bases for V and 2 bases for J; bases not matched to a gene: 8. The CDR3 loop spans 15 amino acids. In germline, CDR1 is LNHDA, CDR2 SQIVND (reference sequence). As DNA, the CDR3 is TGTGCCAGTAGAACCCTAGGACAGGGTAACACTGAAGCTTTCTTT. Encoded protein: CASRTLGQGNTEAFF. The whole variable domain, filled in from reference TRBV19 and TRBJ1-1, reads DGGITQSPKYLFRKEGQNVTLSCEQNLNHDAMYWYRQDPGQGLRLIYYSQIVNDFQKGDIAEGYSVSREKKESFPLTVTSAQKNPTAFYLCASRTLGQGNTEAFFGQGTRLTVV.

V gene TRBV19 combines with J gene TRBJ1-6; D is possibly TRBD1 (6 bases). Trimming pared 5 bases from V and 7 bases from J, leaving 15 bases between. Germline assignment: CDR1 LNHDA and CDR2 SQIVND (reference sequence). CDR3 length equals 15 residues. The CDR3 reads CASSSTGHVNSPLHF. The CDR3 DNA is TGTGCCAGTAGTTCCACGGGACACGTAAATTCACCCCTCCACTTT.

The CDR3 is CASRSGQGTYEQYF. DNA for the CDR3: TGTGCCAGCAGATCGGGACAGGGAACCTACGAGCAGTACTTC. J is TRBJ2-7 and V is TRBV6-1; TRBD1 matches 9 bases. Germline CDR1 is MNHNS and CDR2 is SASEGT. V was clipped by 6 bases and J by 2 bases; unmatched bases: 5. CDR3 size: 14 residues.

The chain recombines TRBV6-4 with TRBJ2-2, with D perhaps matching TRBD2 (5 bases). The CDR3 length is 13 residues. Germline V gene data show CDR1 as MRHNA and CDR2 as SNTAGT. V shed 6 bases and J shed 6 bases, with 11 bases lying between them. CDR3 sequence reads: CASRAVGAGELFF. For the CDR3, the DNA is TGTGCCAGCAGAGCGGTTGGGGCCGGGGAGCTGTTTTTT.

The chain joins TRBV5-5 to TRBJ1-2; D gene ambiguous. CDR1 and CDR2 (germline): SGHKS, YYEKEE (reference sequence). Trimming shortened V by 2 bases and J by 6 bases, and 11 bases separated the two germline ends. This CDR3 has 13 amino acids. The CDR3 DNA sequence: TGTGCCAGCAGCTTCCTCCGGATAAATGGCTACACCTTC. Translation gives CASSFLRINGYTF.

V usage is TRBV28 and J usage is TRBJ1-5, with D perhaps matching TRBD1 (6 bases). The germline V gene encodes CDR1 MDHEN and CDR2 SYDVKM. This CDR3 is built from 15 residues. The germline V and J ends were trimmed by 7 bases and 2 bases, with 15 bases remaining between them. CDR3 bases: TGTGCCAGCAAGTTACCGGGGGCAGGCAATCAGCCCCAGCATTTT. Amino acid sequence: CASKLPGAGNQPQHF.

The genes are TRBV5-1 and TRBJ2-2; TRBD1 matches at 9 bases. Germline values: CDR1 SGHRS, CDR2 YFSETQ. The CDR3 is 17 amino acids. Trimming took 4 bases from V and 1 from J; bases not matched to a gene: 8. The CDR3 loop reads CASSPGPGQGNTGELFF. The CDR3 DNA is TGCGCCAGCAGCCCGGGCCCGGGACAGGGGAACACCGGGGAGCTGTTTTTT.

The chain joins TRBV7-2 to TRBJ1-2, with a weak D call TRBD1 (6 bases). V was trimmed by 5 bases and J by 4 bases, leaving 11 bases between them. Germline V gene lookup returns CDR1 SGHTA and CDR2 FQGNSA. The CDR3 spans 13 residues. The CDR3 region is CASSEGGGYGYTF. CDR3 nucleotide sequence: TGTGCCAGCAGCGAGGGGGGGGGCTATGGCTACACCTTC.

The chain has TRBV28 and TRBJ1-4, with TRBD1 matching over 7 bases. Trimming removed 5 bases from V and 0 bases from J; junction bases left unmatched: 15. The CDR3 loop spans 19 amino acids. Germline V gene lookup returns CDR1 MDHEN and CDR2 SYDVKM. CDR3 loop: CASSRVDRAPSATNEKLFF. The CDR3 nucleotides read TGTGCCAGCAGTCGTGTCGACAGGGCCCCGAGTGCAACTAATGAAAAACTGTTTTTT.

The rearrangement links TRBV5-8 to TRBJ2-7; weak D call: TRBD1 (5 bases). The V and J ends lost 5 bases and 1 base respectively, with 10 bases between them. Germline V lookup: CDR1 SGHTS, CDR2 YDEGEE. CDR3 length: 13 residues. The DNA for the CDR3 is TGTGCCAGCAGAGGCCGACAGTCCTACGAGCAGTACTTC. This translates into CASRGRQSYEQYF.

This chain uses TRBV11-2 with TRBJ2-2; 8 nucleotides match TRBD1. The CDR3 has 15 residues. Germline V gene sequence: CDR1 SGHAT, CDR2 FQNNGV. With 5 bases clipped from V and 2 bases from J, the junction kept 4 bases outside the gene matches. This chain's CDR3 is CASSRGQGNTGELFF. CDR3 in DNA: TGTGCCAGCAGCCGAGGACAGGGCAACACCGGGGAGCTGTTTTTT. Based on the CDR3 plus reference TRBV11-2 and TRBJ2-2, the full variable domain is EAGVAQSPRYKIIEKRQSVAFWCNPISGHATLYWYQQILGQGPKLLIQFQNNGVVDDSQLPKDRFSAERLKGVDSTLKIQPAKLEDSAVYLCASSRGQGNTGELFFGEGSRLTVL.

The chain joins TRBV5-6 to TRBJ1-1; no clear D. V was pared by 2 bases and J by 1 base, with 9 bases between. Per the germline V gene, CDR1 is SGHDT and CDR2 is YYEEEE. The CDR3 is made up of 14 amino acids. CDR3 in amino acids: CASSLSHGNTEAFF. CDR3 DNA: TGTGCCAGCAGCTTAAGCCATGGGAACACTGAAGCTTTCTTT.

This rearrangement joins TRBV7-9 to TRBJ2-7; TRBD1 aligns across 9 bases. The germline gives CDR1 SEHNR, CDR2 FQNEAQ (reference sequence). There are 17 residues in the CDR3. The V gene end was trimmed by 5 bases and the J gene end by 0 bases; junction bases not matched to a gene: 11. The DNA of the CDR3 is TGTGCCAGCAGCCCGAACGCGGGACAGGGCAGCTCCTACGAGCAGTACTTC. Protein product: CASSPNAGQGSSYEQYF.